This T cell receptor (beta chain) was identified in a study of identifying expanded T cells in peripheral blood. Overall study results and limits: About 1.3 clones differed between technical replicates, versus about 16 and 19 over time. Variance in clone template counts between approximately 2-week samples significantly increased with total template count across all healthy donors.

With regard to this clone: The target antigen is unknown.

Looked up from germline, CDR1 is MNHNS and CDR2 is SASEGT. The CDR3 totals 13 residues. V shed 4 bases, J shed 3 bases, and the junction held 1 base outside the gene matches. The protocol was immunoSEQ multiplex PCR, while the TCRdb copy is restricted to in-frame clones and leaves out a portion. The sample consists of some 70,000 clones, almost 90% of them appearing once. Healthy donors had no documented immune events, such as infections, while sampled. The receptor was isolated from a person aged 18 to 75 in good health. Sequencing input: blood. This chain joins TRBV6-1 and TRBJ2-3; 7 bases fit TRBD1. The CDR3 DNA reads TGTGCCAGCAGTGGGACAGGTACAGATACGCAGTATTTT. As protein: CASSGTGTDTQYF.